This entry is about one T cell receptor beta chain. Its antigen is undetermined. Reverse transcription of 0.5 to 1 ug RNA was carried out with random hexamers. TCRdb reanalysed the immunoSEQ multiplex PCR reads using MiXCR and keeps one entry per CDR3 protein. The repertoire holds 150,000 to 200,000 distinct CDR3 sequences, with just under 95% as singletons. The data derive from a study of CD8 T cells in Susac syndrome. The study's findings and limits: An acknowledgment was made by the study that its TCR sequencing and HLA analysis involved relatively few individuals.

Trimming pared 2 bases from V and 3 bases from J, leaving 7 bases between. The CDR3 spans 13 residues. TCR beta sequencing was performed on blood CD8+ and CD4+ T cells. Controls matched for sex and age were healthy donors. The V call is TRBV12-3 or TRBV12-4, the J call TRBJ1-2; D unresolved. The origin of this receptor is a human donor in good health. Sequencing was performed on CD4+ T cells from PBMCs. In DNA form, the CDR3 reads TGTGCCAGCAGTTTAAGGGCCGACTATGGCTACACCTTC. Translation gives CASSLRADYGYTF.